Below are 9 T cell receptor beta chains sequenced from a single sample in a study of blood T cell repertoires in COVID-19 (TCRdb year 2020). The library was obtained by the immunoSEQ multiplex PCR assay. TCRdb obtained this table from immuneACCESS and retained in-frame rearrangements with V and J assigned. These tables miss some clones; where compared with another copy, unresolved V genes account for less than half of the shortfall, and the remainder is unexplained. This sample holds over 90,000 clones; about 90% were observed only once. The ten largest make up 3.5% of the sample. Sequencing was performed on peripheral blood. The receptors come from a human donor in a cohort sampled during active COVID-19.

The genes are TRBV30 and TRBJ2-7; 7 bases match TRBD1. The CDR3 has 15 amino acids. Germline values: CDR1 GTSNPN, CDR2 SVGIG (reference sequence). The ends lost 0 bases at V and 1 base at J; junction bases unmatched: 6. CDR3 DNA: TGTGCCTGGAGTGTAGTCAGGGGGATATCCTACGAGCAGTACTTC. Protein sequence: CAWSVVRGISYEQYF.

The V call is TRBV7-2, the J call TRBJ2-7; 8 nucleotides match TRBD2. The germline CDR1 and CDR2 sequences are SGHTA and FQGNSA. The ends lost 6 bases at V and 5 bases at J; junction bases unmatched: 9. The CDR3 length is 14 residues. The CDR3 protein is CASSWSAGADEQYF. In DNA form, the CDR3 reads TGTGCCAGCAGTTGGTCAGCGGGAGCCGACGAGCAGTACTTC.

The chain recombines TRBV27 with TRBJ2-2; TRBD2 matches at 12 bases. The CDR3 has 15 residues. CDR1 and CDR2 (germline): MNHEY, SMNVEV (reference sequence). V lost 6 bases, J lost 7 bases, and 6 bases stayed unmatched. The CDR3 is CASSPRTSGIGELFF. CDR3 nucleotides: TGTGCCAGCAGCCCAAGGACTAGCGGGATCGGGGAGCTGTTTTTT.

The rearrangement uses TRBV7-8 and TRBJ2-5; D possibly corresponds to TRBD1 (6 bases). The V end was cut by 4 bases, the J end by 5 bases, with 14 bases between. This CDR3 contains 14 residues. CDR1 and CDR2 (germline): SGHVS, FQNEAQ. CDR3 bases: TGTGCCAGCAGCTACGACTCCAGGGGTGAGACCCAGTACTTC. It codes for CASSYDSRGETQYF.

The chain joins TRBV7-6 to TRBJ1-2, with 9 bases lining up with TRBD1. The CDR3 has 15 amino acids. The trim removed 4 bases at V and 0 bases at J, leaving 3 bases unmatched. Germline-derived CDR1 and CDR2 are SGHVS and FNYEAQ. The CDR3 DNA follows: TGTGCCAGCAGCTCTGGACAGGGGACTAACTATGGCTACACCTTC. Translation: CASSSGQGTNYGYTF.

The DNA for the CDR3 is TGTGCCTGGAGTGGAACGGGAGGCCGGGTCTACGAGCAGTACTTC. Its translation is CAWSGTGGRVYEQYF. The V gene is TRBV30, the J gene TRBJ2-7; 7 bases are shared with TRBD2. This CDR3 spans 15 amino acids. Germline CDR1 GTSNPN, CDR2 SVGIG (reference sequence). After removal of 1 base from V and 3 bases from J, the junction contained 9 bases not matched to a gene.

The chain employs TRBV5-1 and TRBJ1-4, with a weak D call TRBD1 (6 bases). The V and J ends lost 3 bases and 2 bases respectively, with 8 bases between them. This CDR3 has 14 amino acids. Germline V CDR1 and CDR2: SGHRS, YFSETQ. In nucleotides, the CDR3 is TGCGCCAGCAGCTCTGACAGGACTAATGAAAAACTGTTTTTT. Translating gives CASSSDRTNEKLFF. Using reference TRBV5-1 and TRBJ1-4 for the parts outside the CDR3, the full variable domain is KAGVTQTPRYLIKTRGQQVTLSCSPISGHRSVSWYQQTPGQGLQFLFEYFSETQRNKGNFPGRFSGRQFSNSRSEMNVSTLELGDSALYLCASSSDRTNEKLFFGSGTQLSVL.

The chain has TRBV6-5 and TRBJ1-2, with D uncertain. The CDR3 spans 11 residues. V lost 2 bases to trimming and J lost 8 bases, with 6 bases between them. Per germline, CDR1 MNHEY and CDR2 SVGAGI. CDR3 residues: CASSYAGGYTF. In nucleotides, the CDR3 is TGTGCCAGCAGTTACGCGGGGGGCTACACCTTC.

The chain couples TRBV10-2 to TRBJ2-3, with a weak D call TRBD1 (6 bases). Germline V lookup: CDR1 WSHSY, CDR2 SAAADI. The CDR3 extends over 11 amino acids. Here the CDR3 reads CGTGRTDTQYF. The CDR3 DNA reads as TGCGGTACAGGGCGCACAGATACGCAGTATTTT.